Shown below are 21 T cell receptor beta chains from a single sample sequenced in a study of blood T cell repertoires in COVID-19. The method was immunoSEQ multiplex PCR; TCRdb's version includes in-frame clones alone and lacks a portion of them. The sample lists fewer than 95,000 clones, around 88% occurring once. The sequenced sample consisted of peripheral blood. Receptors originate from a woman older than 75 with acute or convalescent COVID-19.

This chain connects TRBV5-8 to TRBJ2-1; TRBD2 matches 13 bases. Per germline, CDR1 SGHTS and CDR2 YDEGEE. CDR3 size: 15 residues. The V gene end was trimmed by 0 bases and the J gene end by 6 bases; junction bases not matched to a gene: 0. DNA for the CDR3: TGTGCCAGCAGCTTGGGACTAGCGGGAGGCAATGAGCAGTTCTTC. It is translated as CASSLGLAGGNEQFF.

This clone was seen a handful of times. The genes are TRBV10-3 and TRBJ1-1; 7 nucleotides align to TRBD1. The CDR3 is made up of 15 amino acids. CDR1 ENHRY and CDR2 SYGVKD come from the germline V gene. J gave up 3 bases and V 10 bases, and 14 bases lay outside the gene matches. CDR3 sequence: CATLNRQGRDTEAFF. The CDR3 DNA reads TGTGCCACCTTAAACCGACAGGGTCGGGACACTGAAGCTTTCTTT.

The chain links TRBV7-2 to TRBJ2-7; TRBD2 might be the D (6 bases). Germline lookup yields CDR1 SGHTA and CDR2 FQGNSA. V was shortened by 1 base and J by 6 bases, with 22 bases between the two germline ends. CDR3 size: 17 residues. CDR3 DNA sequence: TGTGCCAGCAGCTTAGAAGGTCTAGCGCGGGTACCGAGCGAGCAGTACTTC. Translated: CASSLEGLARVPSEQYF.

The V and J genes are TRBV21-1 and TRBJ2-7; whether TRBD1, the table's D call, matches the DNA was not checked. TRBV21-1 is noted as a pseudogene. This CDR3 has 11 amino acids. CDR3 loop: CASSKGGGQYF. The CDR3 DNA is TGTGCCAGCAGCAAAGGGGGCGGGCAGTACTTC.

The chain employs TRBV30 and TRBJ1-1; D perhaps matches TRBD1 (6 bases). Looked up from germline, CDR1 is GTSNPN and CDR2 is SVGIG (reference sequence). This CDR3 is built from 12 residues. With 7 bases removed from V and 4 bases from J, the gap between germline ends came to 13 bases. The CDR3 region is CAFNREGTEAFF. CDR3 in DNA: TGTGCCTTCAACAGGGAGGGCACTGAAGCTTTCTTT. Full variable domain (rest looked up from reference TRBV30 and TRBJ1-1): SQTIHQWPATLVQPVGSPLSLECTVEGTSNPNLYWYRQAAGRGLQLLFYSVGIGQISSEVPQNLSASRPQDRQFILSSKKLLLSDSGFYLCAFNREGTEAFFGQGTRLTVV.

The V call is TRBV6-5, the J call TRBJ2-1, with TRBD2 identical over 7 bases. This CDR3 has 15 amino acids. The trim removed 2 bases at V and 3 bases at J, leaving 4 bases unmatched. CDR1 and CDR2 from the germline V gene are MNHEY and SVGAGI. Here the CDR3 reads CASSYTGTNYNEQFF. The CDR3 DNA follows: TGTGCCAGCAGTTACACTGGGACTAACTACAATGAGCAGTTCTTC.

The V and J genes are TRBV7-8 and TRBJ2-1, with 10 bases that match TRBD1. This CDR3 contains 17 residues. From germline, CDR1 is SGHVS and CDR2 FQNEAQ. The ends lost 3 bases at V and 0 bases at J; junction bases unmatched: 5. The chain's CDR3 is CASSLGTGASSYNEQFF. The CDR3, as DNA: TGTGCCAGCAGCTTGGGGACAGGGGCGTCCTCCTACAATGAGCAGTTCTTC. Drawing the rest from reference TRBV7-8 and TRBJ2-1, the complete variable domain is GAGVSQSPRYKVAKRGQDVALRCDPISGHVSLFWYQQALGQGPEFLTYFQNEAQLDKSGLPSDRFFAERPEGSVSTLKIQRTQQEDSAVYLCASSLGTGASSYNEQFFGPGTRLTVL.

The chain employs TRBV5-1 and TRBJ1-1; D is unclear. CDR3 length: 17 residues. With 0 bases removed from V and 1 base from J, the gap between germline ends came to 16 bases. Germline assignment: CDR1 SGHRS and CDR2 YFSETQ. In DNA, the CDR3 is TGCGCCAGCAGCTTGGGATCTTGGGTGGAGAAGAACACTGAAGCTTTCTTT. Amino acids: CASSLGSWVEKNTEAFF.

The chain joins TRBV19 to TRBJ1-5, with D perhaps matching TRBD1 (6 bases). Germline V gene data show CDR1 as LNHDA and CDR2 as SQIVND (reference sequence). This CDR3 comprises 17 residues. The ends were cut back, 6 bases at V and 0 bases at J, with 18 bases in the middle. Written as DNA, the CDR3 is TGTGCCAGTAGCAGTCACGGGACATCATTTAGCAATCAGCCCCAGCATTTT. Translating it yields CASSSHGTSFSNQPQHF. The full variable domain, its missing parts supplied by reference TRBV19 and TRBJ1-5, is DGGITQSPKYLFRKEGQNVTLSCEQNLNHDAMYWYRQDPGQGLRLIYYSQIVNDFQKGDIAEGYSVSREKKESFPLTVTSAQKNPTAFYLCASSSHGTSFSNQPQHFGDGTRLSIL.

Of note for this clone: The sample holds other DNA sequences that translate to the same CDR3. This chain links TRBV15 with TRBJ1-3, with D perhaps matching TRBD1 (5 bases). The CDR3 totals 14 residues. Germline-derived CDR1 and CDR2 are LNHNV and YYDKDF (reference sequence). With 1 base removed from V and 2 bases from J, the gap between germline ends came to 6 bases. CDR3 loop: CATSRAGTGNTIYF. The CDR3 DNA is TGTGCCACCAGCAGAGCAGGGACTGGAAACACCATATATTTT.

V and J are TRBV5-1 and TRBJ2-2, with 11 bases fitting TRBD1. The CDR3 extends over 15 amino acids. Germline V lookup: CDR1 SGHRS, CDR2 YFSETQ. V dropped 7 bases and J dropped 5; count of bases not matched to a gene: 7. In DNA, the CDR3 is TGCGCCAGCGGAGGACAGGGGGCGTTTACCGGGGAGCTGTTTTTT. Its protein is CASGGQGAFTGELFF.

The count of this clone is one. The chain carries TRBV18 and TRBJ2-2; 7 positions match TRBD1. This CDR3 contains 15 residues. J was trimmed by 4 bases and V by 4 bases; bases with no gene match: 6. CDR1 is KGHSH and CDR2 is LQKENI in the germline V gene. The CDR3 DNA follows: TGTGCCAGCTCACTACGGGACAGTCCCACCGGGGAGCTGTTTTTT. This sequence encodes CASSLRDSPTGELFF.

This clone was seen once. This chain links TRBV7-2 with TRBJ1-1; 9 bases fit TRBD1. There are 13 residues in the CDR3. Germline CDR1 reads SGHTA; CDR2 reads FQGNSA. V shed 4 bases and J 6 bases; nucleotides not matched to a gene: 3. In nucleotides, the CDR3 is TGTGCCAGCAGCTCTTGGACAGGGGCTGAAGCTTTCTTT. Translating it yields CASSSWTGAEAFF.

The gene calls are TRBV5-8 and TRBJ2-3; 7 nucleotides match TRBD1. The CDR3 runs 16 residues. Germline CDR1 and CDR2: SGHTS and YDEGEE. V lost 0 bases and J lost 3; bases outside the gene matches: 7. CDR3 coding DNA: TGTGCCAGCAGCTTGGGGCCGGGGACAGCAACAGATACGCAGTATTTT. This translates into CASSLGPGTATDTQYF. Full variable domain (outside the CDR3, taken from reference TRBV5-8 and TRBJ2-3): EAGVTQSPTHLIKTRGQQATLRCSPISGHTSVYWYQQALGLGLQFLLWYDEGEERNRGNFPPRFSGRQFPNYSSELNVNALELEDSALYLCASSLGPGTATDTQYFGPGTRLTVL.

V is TRBV18 and J is TRBJ2-1; 7 bases match TRBD2. CDR1 is KGHSH, CDR2 LQKENI, per germline. This CDR3 is built from 15 residues. The J segment lost 4 bases and the V segment lost 3 bases, leaving 6 bases of the junction unmatched. CDR3 loop: CASSPQGGLYNEQFF. The CDR3 DNA reads TGTGCCAGCTCACCCCAGGGAGGGCTGTACAATGAGCAGTTCTTC.

The rearrangement links TRBV19 to TRBJ2-1; 9 nucleotides align to TRBD2. J gave up 12 bases and V 5 bases, and 11 bases lay outside the gene matches. Per the germline V gene, CDR1 is LNHDA and CDR2 is SQIVND (reference sequence). This CDR3 is built from 14 residues. Written as DNA, the CDR3 is TGTGCCAGTAGTTATAGCGGGGGTCCCTCGGGGCAGTTCTTC. Residues: CASSYSGGPSGQFF.

Only one count was recorded for this clone. This rearrangement joins TRBV6-1 to TRBJ2-1; TRBD2 aligns across 8 bases. CDR1 and CDR2 (germline): MNHNS, SASEGT. There are 16 residues in the CDR3. The V segment lost 3 bases and the J segment 7 bases; nucleotides outside the gene matches: 11. Written as DNA, the CDR3 is TGTGCCAGCAGTGATGAACCACGGGGGGGGTGGAATGAGCAGTTCTTC. Protein sequence: CASSDEPRGGWNEQFF.

The V call is TRBV6-2 or TRBV6-3, the J call TRBJ1-6; unclear D gene. The germline CDR1 and CDR2 sequences are MNHEY and SVGEGT. The CDR3 sequence is 15 residues long. Trimming took off 3 bases at V and 9 bases at J, with 15 bases between the two ends. The CDR3 sequence is CASSYNPAGSSPLHF. CDR3 DNA sequence: TGTGCCAGCAGTTATAACCCCGCCGGGAGTTCACCCCTCCACTTT.

CDR3 loop: CASSASPSSYEQYF. The CDR3 DNA reads as TGTGCCAGCAGTGCAAGCCCGAGCTCCTACGAGCAGTACTTC. The V call is TRBV2, the J call TRBJ2-7; no reliable D call. The V end was cut by 4 bases, the J end by 0 bases, with 10 bases between. Germline values: CDR1 SNHLY, CDR2 FYNNEI. CDR3 length: 14 residues.

This clone was detected ten times or more. The chain has TRBV7-9 and TRBJ2-1; TRBD2 matches 14 bases. The CDR3 is made up of 16 amino acids. Germline CDR1 reads SEHNR; CDR2 reads FQNEAQ (reference sequence). The trim removed 6 bases at V and 5 bases at J, leaving 6 bases unmatched. The CDR3 sequence is CASSRRTSGGHNEQFF. Written as DNA, the CDR3 is TGTGCCAGCAGTCGACGGACTAGCGGGGGGCACAATGAGCAGTTCTTC.

The chain couples TRBV19 to TRBJ2-7; D is unclear. The CDR3 has 14 residues. Germline CDR1 is LNHDA and CDR2 is SQIVND (reference sequence). V lost 6 bases to trimming and J lost 2 bases, with 14 bases between them. This CDR3 is CASRRQQPPYEQYF. The CDR3 DNA reads TGTGCCAGTAGGAGACAACAACCCCCCTACGAGCAGTACTTC.